This T cell receptor beta chain was recovered during a study of CD8 T cells in ankylosing spondylitis. Study-level findings and limits: The study identified a TCR beta motif of fewer than 10 highly homologous variants that appeared characteristic of ankylosing spondylitis blood. In peripheral blood, disease-linked CD8+ clones occurred at relatively low frequencies.

This clonotype was recorded many times. What it binds is unknown. TCRdb ran MiXCR on the 5' RACE reads and lists one entry per CDR3 protein. The data contain fewer than 250,000 distinct CDR3 sequences, roughly a tenth of them singletons. The CDR3 runs 15 residues. CDR1 SGHRS and CDR2 YFSETQ come from the germline V gene. Trimming pared 2 bases from V and 2 bases from J, leaving 11 bases between. This receptor was identified in a male donor with ankylosing spondylitis or in good health (not recorded which). The sequencing sample was made of blood, either unsorted or a sorted T cell fraction (not recorded which). This chain uses TRBV5-1 with TRBJ1-5; D might be TRBD1 (6 bases). The CDR3 loop is CASSFSGEGNQPQHF. CDR3 nucleotide sequence: TGCGCCAGCAGCTTTTCAGGGGAAGGCAATCAGCCCCAGCATTTT. Full variable domain (outside the CDR3, taken from reference TRBV5-1 and TRBJ1-5): KAGVTQTPRYLIKTRGQQVTLSCSPISGHRSVSWYQQTPGQGLQFLFEYFSETQRNKGNFPGRFSGRQFSNSRSEMNVSTLELGDSALYLCASSFSGEGNQPQHFGDGTRLSIL.